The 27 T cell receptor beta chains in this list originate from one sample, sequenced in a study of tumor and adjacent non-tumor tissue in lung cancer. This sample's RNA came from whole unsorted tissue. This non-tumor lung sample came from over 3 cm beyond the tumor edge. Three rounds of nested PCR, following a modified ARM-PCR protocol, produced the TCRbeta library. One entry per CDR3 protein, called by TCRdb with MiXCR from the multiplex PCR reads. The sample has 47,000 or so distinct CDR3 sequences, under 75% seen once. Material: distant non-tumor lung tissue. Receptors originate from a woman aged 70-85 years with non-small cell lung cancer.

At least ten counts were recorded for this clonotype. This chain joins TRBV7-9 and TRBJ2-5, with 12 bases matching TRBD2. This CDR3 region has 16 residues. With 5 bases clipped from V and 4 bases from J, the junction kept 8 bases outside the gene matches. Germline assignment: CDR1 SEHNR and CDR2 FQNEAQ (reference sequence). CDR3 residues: CASSLGLAGRRETQYF. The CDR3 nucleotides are TGTGCCAGCAGCCTCGGACTAGCGGGGAGGCGAGAGACCCAGTACTTC.

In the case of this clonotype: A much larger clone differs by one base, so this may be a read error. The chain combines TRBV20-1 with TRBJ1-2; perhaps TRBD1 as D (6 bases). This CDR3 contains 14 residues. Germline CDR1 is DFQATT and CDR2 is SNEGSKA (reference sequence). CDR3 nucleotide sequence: TGCAGTGCTAGGGGGGCCGGTACCCTCTATGTCTACACCTTC. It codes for CSARGAGTLYVYTF.

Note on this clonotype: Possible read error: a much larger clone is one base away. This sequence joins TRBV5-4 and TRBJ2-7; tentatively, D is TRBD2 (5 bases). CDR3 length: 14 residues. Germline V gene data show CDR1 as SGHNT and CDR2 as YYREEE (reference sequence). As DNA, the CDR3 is TGTGCCAGCAGCATGCCTACTAGTTTCGACGAGCGGTACTTC. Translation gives CASSMPTSFDERYF.

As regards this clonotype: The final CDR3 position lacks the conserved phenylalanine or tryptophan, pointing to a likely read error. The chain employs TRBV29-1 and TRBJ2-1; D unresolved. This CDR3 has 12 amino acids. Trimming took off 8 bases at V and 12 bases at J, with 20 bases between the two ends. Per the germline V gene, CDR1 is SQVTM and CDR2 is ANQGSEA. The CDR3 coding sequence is TGCAGCATTGCGCCACCCGGCGGCGGGCAGTTCATC. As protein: CSIAPPGGGQFI.

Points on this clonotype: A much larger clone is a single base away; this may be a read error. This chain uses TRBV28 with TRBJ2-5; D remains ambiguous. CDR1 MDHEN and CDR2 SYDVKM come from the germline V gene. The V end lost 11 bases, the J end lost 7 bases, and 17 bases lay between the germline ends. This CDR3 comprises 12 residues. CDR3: CAARLSVGTQYF. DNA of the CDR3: TGTGCCGCTCGACTCAGTGTGGGGACCCAGTACTTC.

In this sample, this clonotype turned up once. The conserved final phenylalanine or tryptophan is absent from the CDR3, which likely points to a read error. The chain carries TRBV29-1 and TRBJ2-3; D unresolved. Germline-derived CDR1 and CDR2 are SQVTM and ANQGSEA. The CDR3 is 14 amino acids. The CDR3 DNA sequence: TGCAGTGTTGAAGACGGCAGATACACAGATACGCAGTATTAT. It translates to CSVEDGRYTDTQYY.

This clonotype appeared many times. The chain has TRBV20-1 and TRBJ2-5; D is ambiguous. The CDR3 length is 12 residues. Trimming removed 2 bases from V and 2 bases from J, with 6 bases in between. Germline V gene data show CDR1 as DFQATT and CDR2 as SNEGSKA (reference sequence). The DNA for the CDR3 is TGCAGTGCTAGATCCCAGCAAGAGACCCAGTACTTC. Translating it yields CSARSQQETQYF.

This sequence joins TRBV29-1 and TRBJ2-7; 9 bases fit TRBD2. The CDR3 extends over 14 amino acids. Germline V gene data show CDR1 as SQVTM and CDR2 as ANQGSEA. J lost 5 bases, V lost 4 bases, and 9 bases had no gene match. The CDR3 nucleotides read TGCAGCGTTGTGGCGGGAGGGCCCATCGACGAGCAGTACTTC. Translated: CSVVAGGPIDEQYF.

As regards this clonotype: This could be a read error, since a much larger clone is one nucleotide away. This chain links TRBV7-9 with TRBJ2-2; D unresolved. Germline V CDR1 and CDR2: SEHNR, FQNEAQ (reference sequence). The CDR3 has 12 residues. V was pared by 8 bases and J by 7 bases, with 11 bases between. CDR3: CASGSIGGELFF. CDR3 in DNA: TGTGCCAGCGGCTCCATAGGCGGGGAGCTGTTTTTT.

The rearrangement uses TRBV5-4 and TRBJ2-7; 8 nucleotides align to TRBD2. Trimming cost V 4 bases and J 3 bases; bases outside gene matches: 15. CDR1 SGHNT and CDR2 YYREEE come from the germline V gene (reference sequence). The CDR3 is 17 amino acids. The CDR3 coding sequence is TGTGCCAGCAGCCTGGGGACTAGAGGGAAGGGGGTCTACGAGCAGTACTTC. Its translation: CASSLGTRGKGVYEQYF.

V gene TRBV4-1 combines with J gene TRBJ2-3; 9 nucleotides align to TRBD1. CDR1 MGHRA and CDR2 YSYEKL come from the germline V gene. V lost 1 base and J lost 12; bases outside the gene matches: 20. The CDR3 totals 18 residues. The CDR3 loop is CASSQGHLRDRVVQTQYF. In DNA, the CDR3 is TGCGCCAGCAGCCAAGGCCATCTCCGGGACAGGGTCGTGCAAACACAGTATTTT.

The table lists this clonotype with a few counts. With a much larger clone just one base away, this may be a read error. The CDR3 DNA sequence: TGTGTCAGCCCCCCGGGGGTATTGGGACACACAGATACGCAGTATTTT. Amino acids: CVSPPGVLGHTDTQYF. The chain couples TRBV28 to TRBJ2-3; D could derive from TRBD1 or TRBD2 (6 bases each). Germline-derived CDR1 and CDR2 are MDHEN and SYDVKM. The CDR3 covers 16 residues.

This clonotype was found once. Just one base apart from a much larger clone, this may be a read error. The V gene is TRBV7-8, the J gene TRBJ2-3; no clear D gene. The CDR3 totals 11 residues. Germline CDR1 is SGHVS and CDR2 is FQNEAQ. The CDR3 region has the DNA TGTCCCAGCAGCTCTTCAGATACGCAGTATTTT. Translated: CPSSSSDTQYF.

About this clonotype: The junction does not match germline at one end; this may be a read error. CDR3 loop: CAGSGFSTDTQHF. The DNA for the CDR3 is TGTGCCGGCAGTGGGTTTAGCACAGATACGCAGCATTTT. The chain recombines TRBV6-1 with TRBJ2-3; D is unclear. The end of the DNA fits TRBJ1-5 better, so the J call may be wrong. This CDR3 is built from 13 residues. In germline, CDR1 is MNHNS, CDR2 SASEGT.

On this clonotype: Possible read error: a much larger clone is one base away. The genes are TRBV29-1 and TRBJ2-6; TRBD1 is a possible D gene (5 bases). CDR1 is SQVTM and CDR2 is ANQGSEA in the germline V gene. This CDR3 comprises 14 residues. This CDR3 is CSVGMSSGANILTF. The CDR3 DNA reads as TGCAGCGTTGGGATGAGCTCTGGGGCCAACATCCTGACTTTC.

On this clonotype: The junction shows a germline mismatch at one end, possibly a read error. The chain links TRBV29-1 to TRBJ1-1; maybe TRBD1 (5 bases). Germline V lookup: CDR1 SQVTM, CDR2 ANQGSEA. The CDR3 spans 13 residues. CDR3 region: CSVLQVLNTEAFF. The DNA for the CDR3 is TGCAGCGTCCTACAGGTGCTAAACACTGAGGCTTTCTTT. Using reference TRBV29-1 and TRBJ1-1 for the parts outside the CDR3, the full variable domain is SAVISQKPSRDICQRGTSLTIQCQVDSQVTMMFWYRQQPGQSLTLIATANQGSEATYESGFVIDKFPISRPNLTFSTLTVSNMSPEDSSIYLCSVLQVLNTEAFFGQGTRLTVV.

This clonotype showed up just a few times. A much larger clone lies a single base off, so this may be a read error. CDR3 region: CASSPGQSIDTQYF. CDR3 sequence (DNA): TGTGCCAGCAGCCCGGGACAGAGCATAGATACGCAGTATTTT. V is TRBV14 and J is TRBJ2-3, with 7 nucleotides matching TRBD1. This CDR3 is 14 amino acids long. Germline CDR1 SGHDN, CDR2 FVKESK.

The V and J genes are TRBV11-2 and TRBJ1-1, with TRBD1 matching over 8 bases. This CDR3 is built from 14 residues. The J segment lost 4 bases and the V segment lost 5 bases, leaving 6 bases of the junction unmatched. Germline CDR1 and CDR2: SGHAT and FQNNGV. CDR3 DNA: TGTGCCAGCAGCCCCGACAGGGGAGGCACTGAAGCTTTCTTT. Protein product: CASSPDRGGTEAFF.

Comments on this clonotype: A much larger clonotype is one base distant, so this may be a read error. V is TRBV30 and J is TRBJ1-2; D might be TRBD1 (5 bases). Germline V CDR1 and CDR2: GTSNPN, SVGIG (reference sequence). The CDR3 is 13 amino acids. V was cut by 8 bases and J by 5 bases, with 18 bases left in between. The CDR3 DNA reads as TGTGCCCTGGCCGCCGGGACTTCGTATGGCTACACCTTC. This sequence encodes CALAAGTSYGYTF.

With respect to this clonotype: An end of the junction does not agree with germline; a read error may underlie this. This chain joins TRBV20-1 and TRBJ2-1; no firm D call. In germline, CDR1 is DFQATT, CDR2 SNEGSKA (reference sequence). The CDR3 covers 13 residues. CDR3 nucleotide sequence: TGTAGTGCCCTACTCCTTGCGCTGGATGAGCAATTCTTC. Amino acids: CSALLLALDEQFF.

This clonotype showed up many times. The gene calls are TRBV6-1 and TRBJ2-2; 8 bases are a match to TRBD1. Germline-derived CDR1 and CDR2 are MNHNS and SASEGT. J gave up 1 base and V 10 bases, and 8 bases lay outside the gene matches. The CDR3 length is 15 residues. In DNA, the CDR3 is TGTGCCATCCCCCAGGGGGCGTTGAACACCGGGGAGCTGTTTTTT. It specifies CAIPQGALNTGELFF.

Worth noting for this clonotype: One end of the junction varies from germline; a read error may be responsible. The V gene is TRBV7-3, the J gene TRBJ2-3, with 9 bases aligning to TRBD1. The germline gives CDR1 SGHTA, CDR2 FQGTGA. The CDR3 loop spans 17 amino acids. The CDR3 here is CASSSTGGSISTDTQYF. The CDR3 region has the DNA TGTGCCAGCAGCTCTACAGGGGGCTCTATTAGCACGGATACGCAGTATTTT.

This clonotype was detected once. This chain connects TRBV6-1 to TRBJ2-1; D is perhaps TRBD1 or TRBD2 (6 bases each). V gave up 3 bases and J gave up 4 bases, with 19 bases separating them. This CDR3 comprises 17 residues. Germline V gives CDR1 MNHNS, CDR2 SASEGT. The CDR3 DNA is TGTGCCAGCAGTGACATTACGGGGGCGAAACTTTACAATGAGCAGTTCTTC. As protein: CASSDITGAKLYNEQFF.

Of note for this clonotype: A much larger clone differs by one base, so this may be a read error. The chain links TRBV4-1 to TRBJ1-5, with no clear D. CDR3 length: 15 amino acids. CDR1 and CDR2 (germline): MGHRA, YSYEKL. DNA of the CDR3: TGCGCCAACAGCCGAGGGATCATTAGCAATCAGCCCCAGCATTTT. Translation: CANSRGIISNQPQHF.

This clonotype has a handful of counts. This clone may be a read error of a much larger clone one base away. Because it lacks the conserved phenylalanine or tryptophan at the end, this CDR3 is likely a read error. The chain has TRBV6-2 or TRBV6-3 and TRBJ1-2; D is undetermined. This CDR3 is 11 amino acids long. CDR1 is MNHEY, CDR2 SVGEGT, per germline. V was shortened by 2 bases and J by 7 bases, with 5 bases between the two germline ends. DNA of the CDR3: TGTGCCAGCAGTTACAATGGTGGCTACACCTCC. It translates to CASSYNGGYTS.

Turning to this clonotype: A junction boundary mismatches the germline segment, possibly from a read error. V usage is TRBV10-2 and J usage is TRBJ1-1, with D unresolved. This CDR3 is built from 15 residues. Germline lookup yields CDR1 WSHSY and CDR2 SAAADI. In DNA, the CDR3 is TGCACCAGCAGTGAATGGAGCACTCTGAACATTGAAGCTTTCTTT. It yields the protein CTSSEWSTLNIEAFF.

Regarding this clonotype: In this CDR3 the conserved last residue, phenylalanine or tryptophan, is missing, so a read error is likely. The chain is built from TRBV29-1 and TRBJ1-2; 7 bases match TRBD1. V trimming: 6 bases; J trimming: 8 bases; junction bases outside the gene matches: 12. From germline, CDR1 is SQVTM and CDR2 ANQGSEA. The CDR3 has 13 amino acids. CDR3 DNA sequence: TGCAGCGTCGAGATTGACAGGGTGAGCGGCTACACCCTC. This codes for CSVEIDRVSGYTL.